Reported below is one TCR beta chain. This sample is drawn from a study of blood T cell repertoires in COVID-19. This CDR3 is built from 15 residues. The germline V gene has CDR1 MRHNA and CDR2 SNTAGT. The ends lost 2 bases at V and 1 base at J; junction bases unmatched: 1. Produced via immunoSEQ multiplex PCR; TCRdb's table is partial and in-frame only. The profile shows about 200,000 clones, 70% to 90% of them singletons. The TCR comes from a middle-aged man with acute or convalescent COVID-19. This chain links TRBV6-4 with TRBJ2-1; 8 bases line up with TRBD1. Sequences were obtained from peripheral blood. CDR3: CASSDGDRSYNEQFF. Written as DNA, the CDR3 is TGTGCCAGCAGTGACGGGGACAGGTCCTACAATGAGCAGTTCTTC.